This TCR beta chain emerged from a study of neurological immune-mediated disorders. Time point specified: technical triplicate 1. Germline assignment: CDR1 LNHNV and CDR2 YYDKDF (reference sequence). Trimming took 1 base from V and 7 from J, leaving 11 bases between them. The CDR3 has 14 amino acids. A single record per CDR3 protein comes from TCRdb applying MiXCR to the 5' RACE reads. This sample has tens of thousands of distinct CDR3 sequences, with roughly 13% found just once. This clonotype was seen at least ten times. Sequencing input: CD4+ T cells from blood. The receptor was isolated from a female donor with HTLV-1-associated myelopathy (HAM/TSP). The V call is TRBV15, the J call TRBJ2-1, with D perhaps matching TRBD1 or TRBD2 (6 bases each). In DNA form, the CDR3 reads TGTGCCACCAGCAGAGCTAGGGGGGAAAATGAGCAGTTCTTC. It codes for CATSRARGENEQFF.